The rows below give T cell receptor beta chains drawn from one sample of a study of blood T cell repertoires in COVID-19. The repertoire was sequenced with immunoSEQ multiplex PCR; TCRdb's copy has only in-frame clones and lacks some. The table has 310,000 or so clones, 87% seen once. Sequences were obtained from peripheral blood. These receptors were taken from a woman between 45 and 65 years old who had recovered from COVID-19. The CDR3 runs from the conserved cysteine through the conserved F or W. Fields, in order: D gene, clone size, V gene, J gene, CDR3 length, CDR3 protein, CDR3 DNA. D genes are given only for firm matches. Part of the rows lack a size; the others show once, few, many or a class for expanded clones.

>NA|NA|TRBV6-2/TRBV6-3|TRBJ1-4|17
CASSQIQGWGTNEKLFF
TGTGCCAGCAGTCAAATACAGGGATGGGGAACTAATGAAAAACTGTTTTTT
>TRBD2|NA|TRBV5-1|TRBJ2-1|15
CASSLQPSGSYEQFF
TGCGCCAGCAGCTTGCAGCCTAGCGGGAGCTATGAGCAGTTCTTC
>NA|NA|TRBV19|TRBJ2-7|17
CASSIAPWGPAGNEQYF
TGTGCCAGTAGTATAGCTCCATGGGGGCCAGCGGGAAACGAGCAGTACTTC
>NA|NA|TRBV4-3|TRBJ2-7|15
CASSQVSTGLYEQYF
TGCGCCAGCAGCCAAGTTTCCACAGGACTATACGAGCAGTACTTC
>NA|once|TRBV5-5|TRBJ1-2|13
CASSLDRVVRYTF
TGTGCCAGCAGCTTGGACAGGGTTGTTCGGTACACCTTC
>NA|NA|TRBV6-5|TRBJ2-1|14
CASRMGGSYNEQFF
TGTGCCAGCAGGATGGGGGGCTCCTACAATGAGCAGTTCTTC
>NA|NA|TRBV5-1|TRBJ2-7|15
CASSPTGQSAYEQYF
TGCGCCAGCAGCCCGACTGGACAGAGCGCCTACGAGCAGTACTTC
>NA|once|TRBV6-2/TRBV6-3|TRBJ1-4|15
CASSYSGGAREKLFF
TGTGCCAGCAGTTACTCGGGGGGGGCGCGAGAAAAACTGTTTTTT
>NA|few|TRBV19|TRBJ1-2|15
CASSPLQNPNYGYTF
TGTGCCAGTAGCCCCCTCCAGAACCCCAACTATGGCTACACCTTC
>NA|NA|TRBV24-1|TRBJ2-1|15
CATSDPGQNINEQFF
TGTGCCACCAGTGATCCGGGACAAAACATCAATGAGCAGTTCTTC
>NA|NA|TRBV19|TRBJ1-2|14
CASSIPGRYYGYTF
TGTGCCAGTAGTATCCCCGGGAGGTACTATGGCTACACCTTC
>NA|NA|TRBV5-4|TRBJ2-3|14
CASSLATETDTQYF
TGTGCCAGCAGCTTGGCAACAGAGACAGATACGCAGTATTTT
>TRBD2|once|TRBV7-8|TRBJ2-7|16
CASSPLGTSAAYEQYF
TGTGCCAGCAGCCCGCTTGGGACTAGCGCCGCCTACGAGCAGTACTTC
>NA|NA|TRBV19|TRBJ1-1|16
CASRKLGPRGDTEAFF
TGTGCCAGTAGGAAACTTGGCCCGCGGGGGGACACTGAAGCTTTCTTT
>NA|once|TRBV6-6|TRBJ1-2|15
CASSYSIGGANGYTF
TGTGCCAGCAGTTACTCGATCGGGGGGGCAAATGGCTACACCTTC
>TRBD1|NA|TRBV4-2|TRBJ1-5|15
CASSQGQVGGQPQHF
TGTGCCAGCAGCCAGGGACAGGTTGGTGGTCAGCCCCAGCATTTT
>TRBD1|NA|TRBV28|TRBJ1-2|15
CASCTPGQGPRGYTF
TGTGCCAGCTGTACACCGGGACAGGGCCCTAGGGGCTACACCTTC
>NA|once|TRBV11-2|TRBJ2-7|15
CASSLGGTYSYEQYF
TGTGCCAGCAGCTTAGGGGGGACATACTCCTACGAGCAGTACTTC
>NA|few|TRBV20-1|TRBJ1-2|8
CSASRGTF
TGCAGTGCTAGCAGGGGTACCTTC
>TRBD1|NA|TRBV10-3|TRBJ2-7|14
CAISRTGAKYEQYF
TGTGCCATCAGTAGGACAGGGGCTAAGTACGAGCAGTACTTC
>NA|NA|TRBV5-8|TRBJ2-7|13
CASSLFSVSEQYF
TGTGCCAGCAGCTTGTTTTCGGTATCGGAGCAGTACTTC
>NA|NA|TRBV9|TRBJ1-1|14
CASSYGPLNTEAFF
TGTGCCAGCAGCTATGGGCCGCTGAACACTGAAGCTTTCTTT
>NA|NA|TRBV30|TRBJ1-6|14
CAWRVPGAGSPLHF
TGTGCCTGGAGGGTGCCGGGTGCTGGTTCACCCCTCCACTTT
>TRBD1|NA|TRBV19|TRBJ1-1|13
CASGTDVQTEAFF
TGTGCCAGTGGGACAGATGTACAGACTGAAGCTTTCTTT
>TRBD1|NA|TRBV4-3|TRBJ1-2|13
CASSRQGARGYTF
TGCGCCAGCAGCCGACAGGGGGCCCGTGGCTACACCTTC
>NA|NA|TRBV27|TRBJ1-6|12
CASSPGVRALHF
TGTGCCAGCAGTCCCGGGGTGCGTGCCCTCCACTTT
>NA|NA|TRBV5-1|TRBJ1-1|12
CASSLKGTQAFF
TGCGCCAGCAGCTTGAAGGGGACTCAAGCTTTCTTT
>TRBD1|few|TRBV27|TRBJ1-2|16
CASSRTPGQGIYGYTF
TGTGCCAGCAGCCGAACCCCGGGACAGGGAATCTATGGCTACACCTTC
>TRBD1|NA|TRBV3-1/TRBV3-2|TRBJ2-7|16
CASSPTPGQGVYEQYF
TGTGCCAGCAGCCCGACCCCTGGACAGGGGGTCTACGAGCAGTACTTC
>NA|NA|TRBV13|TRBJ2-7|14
CASSPRTESYEQYF
TGTGCCAGCAGCCCCCGGACAGAAAGCTACGAGCAGTACTTC
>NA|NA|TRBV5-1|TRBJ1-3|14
CASSLDTRRNTIYF
TGCGCCAGCAGCTTGGACACGCGGAGAAACACCATATATTTT
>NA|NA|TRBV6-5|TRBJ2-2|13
CASTIRVTGELFF
TGTGCCAGCACCATAAGAGTCACCGGGGAGCTGTTTTTT
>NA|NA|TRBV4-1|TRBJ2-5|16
CASSQDPQGYQETQYF
TGCGCCAGCAGCCAAGATCCACAGGGTTACCAAGAGACCCAGTACTTC
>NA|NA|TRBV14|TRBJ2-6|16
CASSRGLTSGANVLTF
TGTGCCAGCAGTCGCGGACTGACCTCTGGGGCCAACGTCCTGACTTTC
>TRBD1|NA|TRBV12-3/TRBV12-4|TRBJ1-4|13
CASSRQGREKLFF
TGTGCCAGCAGTAGACAGGGACGTGAAAAACTGTTTTTT
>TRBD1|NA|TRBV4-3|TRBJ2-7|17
CASSLATGQGSIYEQYF
TGCGCCAGCAGCCTGGCGACCGGACAGGGGTCTATCTACGAGCAGTACTTC